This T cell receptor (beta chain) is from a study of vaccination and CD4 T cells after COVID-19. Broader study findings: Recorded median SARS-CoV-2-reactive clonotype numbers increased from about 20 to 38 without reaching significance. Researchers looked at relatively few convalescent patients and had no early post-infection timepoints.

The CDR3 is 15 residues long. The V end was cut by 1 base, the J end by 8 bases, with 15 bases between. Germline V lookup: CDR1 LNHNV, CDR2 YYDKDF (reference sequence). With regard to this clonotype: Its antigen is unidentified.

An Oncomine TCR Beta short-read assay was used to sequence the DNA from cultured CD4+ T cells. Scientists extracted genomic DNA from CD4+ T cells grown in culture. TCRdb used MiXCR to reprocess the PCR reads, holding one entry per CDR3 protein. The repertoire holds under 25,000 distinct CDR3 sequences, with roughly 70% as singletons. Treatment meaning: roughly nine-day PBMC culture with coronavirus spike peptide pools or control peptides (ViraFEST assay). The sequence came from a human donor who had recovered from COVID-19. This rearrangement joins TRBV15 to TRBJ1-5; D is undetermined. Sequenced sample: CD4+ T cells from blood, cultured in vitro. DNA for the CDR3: TGTGCCACCAGCAGAGTGCCGTCCTCCGTGGAGCCCCAGCATTTT. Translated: CATSRVPSSVEPQHF.